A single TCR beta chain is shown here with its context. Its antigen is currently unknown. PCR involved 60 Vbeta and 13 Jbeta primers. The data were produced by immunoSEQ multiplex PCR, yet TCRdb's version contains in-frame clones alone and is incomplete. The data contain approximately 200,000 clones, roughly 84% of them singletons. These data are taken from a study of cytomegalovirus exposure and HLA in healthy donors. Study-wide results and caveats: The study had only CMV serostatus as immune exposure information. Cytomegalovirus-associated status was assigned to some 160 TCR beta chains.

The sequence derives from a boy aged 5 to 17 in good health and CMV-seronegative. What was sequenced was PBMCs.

The CDR3 DNA follows: TGTGCCAGTAGTCTTACTAGCGGGGGGGCAACAGATACGCAGTATTTT. This codes for CASSLTSGGATDTQYF. The chain joins TRBV19 to TRBJ2-3, with 13 bases that match TRBD2. This CDR3 comprises 16 residues. Germline loops: CDR1 LNHDA, CDR2 SQIVND (reference sequence). The V gene end was trimmed by 5 bases and the J gene end by 3 bases; junction bases not matched to a gene: 5.